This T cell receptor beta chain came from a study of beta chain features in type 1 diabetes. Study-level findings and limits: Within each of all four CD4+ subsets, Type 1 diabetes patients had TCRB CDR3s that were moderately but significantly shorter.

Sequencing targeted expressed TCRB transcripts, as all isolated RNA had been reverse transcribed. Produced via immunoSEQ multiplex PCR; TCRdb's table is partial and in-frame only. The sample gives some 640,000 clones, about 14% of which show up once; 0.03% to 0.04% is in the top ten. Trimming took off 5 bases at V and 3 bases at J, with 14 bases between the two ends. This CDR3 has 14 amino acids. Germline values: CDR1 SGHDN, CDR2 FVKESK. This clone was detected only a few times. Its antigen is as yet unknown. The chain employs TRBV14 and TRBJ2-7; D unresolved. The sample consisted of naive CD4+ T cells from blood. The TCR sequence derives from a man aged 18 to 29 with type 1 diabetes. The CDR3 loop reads CASSIAGQYYEQYF. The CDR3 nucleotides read TGTGCCAGCAGCATCGCTGGGCAGTACTACGAGCAGTACTTC.